This TCR beta chain was retrieved from a study of shared clonotypes between healthy human individuals. Naive CD8 cells lacked CD45RO and underwent positive selection for CCR7, leaving out terminally differentiated effector memory CD45RA+ cells. Data came from immunoSEQ multiplex PCR; TCRdb stores just in-frame clones and leaves some out. This table holds some 2.1 million clones, about 93% found once. Deletions cut 6 bases from V and 1 base from J, with 13 bases between. The CDR3 length is 14 residues. CDR1 is LNHDA, CDR2 SQIVND, per germline (reference sequence). Sequencing used naive CD8+ T cells from PBMCs. The chain employs TRBV19 and TRBJ2-7; D is perhaps TRBD1 (5 bases). This receptor was obtained from a man aged 18-30 years in good health. Some clones in this sample may be carry-over from other donors' samples. The CDR3 nucleotides are TGTGCCAGTAGCCAGGACGACAGTTCCTACGAGCAGTACTTC. Protein sequence: CASSQDDSSYEQYF.